The clone carrying this T cell receptor beta chain has a single count. No antigen is known for it. Assay used: immunoSEQ multiplex PCR; TCRdb lists only in-frame clones, some missing. The sample consists of some 260,000 clones, about 90% of them appearing once. The V gene end was trimmed by 7 bases and the J gene end by 7 bases; junction bases not matched to a gene: 16. Germline loops: CDR1 MDHEN, CDR2 SYDVKM. CDR3 length: 15 residues. These data are taken from a study of cytomegalovirus exposure and HLA in healthy donors. Study-wide findings and caveats: A few CMV-associated chains were confirmed in vitro to be specific for CMV antigens.

Sequencing input: PBMCs. This clonotype was sampled from a man between 18 and 29 years old in good health and CMV-seropositive. This chain links TRBV28 with TRBJ2-7, with 7 nucleotides matching TRBD1. CDR3 sequence reads: CASTLRDSYYGEQYF. The CDR3 DNA reads as TGTGCCAGCACCCTCCGGGACAGCTACTACGGGGAGCAGTACTTC.